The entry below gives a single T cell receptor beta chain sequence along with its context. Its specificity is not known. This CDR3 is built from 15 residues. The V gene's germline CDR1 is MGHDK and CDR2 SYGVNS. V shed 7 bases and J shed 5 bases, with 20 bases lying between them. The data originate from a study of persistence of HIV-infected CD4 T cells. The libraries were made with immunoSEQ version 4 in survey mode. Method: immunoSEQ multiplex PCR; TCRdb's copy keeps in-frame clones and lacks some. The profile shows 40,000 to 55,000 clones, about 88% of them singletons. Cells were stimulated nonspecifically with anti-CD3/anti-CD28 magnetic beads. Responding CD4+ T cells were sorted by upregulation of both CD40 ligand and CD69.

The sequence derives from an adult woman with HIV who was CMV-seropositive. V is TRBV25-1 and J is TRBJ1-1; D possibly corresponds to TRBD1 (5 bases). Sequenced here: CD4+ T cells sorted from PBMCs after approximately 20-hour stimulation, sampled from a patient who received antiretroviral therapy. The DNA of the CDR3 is TGTGCCAGCACCCGAAGCAGGGCAAGGTGGACTGAAGCTTTCTTT. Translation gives CASTRSRARWTEAFF.